One and the same sample provided the 22 T cell receptor beta chains below, sequenced in a study of spatial heterogeneity in lung cancer. Noted time point: sample taken at primary tumor resection. Without sorting, whole RNA was sequenced from tumor, nontumor lung or frozen PBMC. Each CDR3 protein gets one entry after TCRdb re-called the 5' RACE reads with MiXCR. The table records about 85,000 distinct CDR3 sequences, 15% to 25% of them present only once. Source: PBMCs, taken at surgery. The receptors were sampled from a male donor with early-stage non-small cell lung cancer.

This chain uses TRBV18 with TRBJ2-7; 7 bases map to TRBD1. Losses at the gene ends were 1 base for V and 5 bases for J; bases not matched to a gene: 5. Per germline, CDR1 KGHSH and CDR2 LQKENI. This CDR3 has 14 amino acids. The CDR3 coding sequence is TGTGCCAGCTCACCACGGGACAGTTTGGACGAGCAGTACTTC. Protein sequence: CASSPRDSLDEQYF.

The V call is TRBV29-1, the J call TRBJ2-6, with D perhaps matching TRBD1 (5 bases). Trimming stripped 4 bases from V and 3 bases from J, with 10 bases between. The CDR3 is 14 residues long. The germline gives CDR1 SQVTM, CDR2 ANQGSEA. The CDR3 nucleotides are TGCAGCGTTGGCGAGACAGATGGGGCCAACGTCCTGACTTTC. Its translation is CSVGETDGANVLTF.

This clonotype has at least ten counts. Written as DNA, the CDR3 is TGTGCCAGCAGCTTTGTAGGCAGCCGGGGACCGCCGGGGGAGCAGTACTTC. Its translation is CASSFVGSRGPPGEQYF. The gene calls are TRBV11-1 and TRBJ2-7; D could derive from TRBD1 or TRBD2 (5 bases each). The CDR3 runs to 17 residues. The V and J ends lost 3 bases and 7 bases respectively, with 25 bases between them. Germline CDR1 reads SGHAT; CDR2 reads FQDESV (reference sequence).

A few counts support this clonotype. The chain couples TRBV6-2 or TRBV6-3 to TRBJ2-1; the match to TRBD2 covers 9 bases. CDR3 length equals 16 residues. Germline V lookup: CDR1 MNHEY, CDR2 SVGEGT. Trimming removed 4 bases from V and 8 bases from J; junction bases left unmatched: 12. The DNA of the CDR3 is TGTGCCAGCAGTTGGGGCGGGAGGGAGGTTTACGATGAGCAGTTCTTC. Its translation: CASSWGGREVYDEQFF.

In its sample, this clonotype was seen a few times. The rearrangement joins TRBV20-1 to TRBJ1-4; the D gene is possibly TRBD1 (6 bases). V was trimmed by 5 bases and J by 6 bases, leaving 13 bases between them. Germline CDR1 and CDR2: DFQATT and SNEGSKA (reference sequence). This CDR3 spans 13 amino acids. The CDR3 loop is CSAPQGPDEKLFF. DNA for the CDR3: TGCAGTGCTCCACAGGGTCCAGATGAAAAACTGTTTTTT.

The V and J genes are TRBV14 and TRBJ2-1; D perhaps matches TRBD1 (5 bases). Trimming shortened V by 1 base and J by 12 bases, and 10 bases separated the two germline ends. The germline V gene encodes CDR1 SGHDN and CDR2 FVKESK. The CDR3 contains 12 residues. This chain's CDR3 is CASSQAPRGQFF. The CDR3 region has the DNA TGTGCCAGCAGCCAAGCTCCTAGGGGGCAGTTCTTC.

The V gene is TRBV3-1, the J gene TRBJ2-3; the D gene is possibly TRBD1 (5 bases). Germline values: CDR1 LGHDT, CDR2 YNNKEL (reference sequence). Trimming cost V 0 bases and J 6 bases, with 7 bases left between them. CDR3 length: 13 residues. CDR3 nucleotide sequence: TGTGCCAGCAGCCAAGACAGGGTCGATACGCAGTATTTT. Its protein product is CASSQDRVDTQYF.

The chain joins TRBV19 to TRBJ1-6, with TRBD1 as a possible D gene (5 bases). The germline V gene has CDR1 LNHDA and CDR2 SQIVND (reference sequence). Trimming stripped 5 bases from V and 6 bases from J, with 14 bases between. CDR3 length: 15 amino acids. The CDR3 spells CASSPRQGGNSPLHF. The CDR3 nucleotides are TGTGCCAGTAGTCCCCGGCAGGGAGGTAATTCACCCCTCCACTTT.

This clonotype came up a few times. The V gene is TRBV28, the J gene TRBJ2-3; 16 nucleotides agree with TRBD2. This CDR3 spans 17 amino acids. V dropped 6 bases and J dropped 1; count of bases not matched to a gene: 4. Germline lookup yields CDR1 MDHEN and CDR2 SYDVKM. The CDR3, as DNA: TGTGCCAGCAGGGGACTAGCGGGAGGGCTGGGCACAGATACGCAGTATTTT. This gives the protein CASRGLAGGLGTDTQYF.

The chain joins TRBV18 to TRBJ1-5, with a weak D call TRBD1 (6 bases). CDR1 is KGHSH, CDR2 LQKENI, per germline. V gave up 2 bases and J gave up 1 base, with 12 bases separating them. The CDR3 loop spans 16 amino acids. The CDR3 coding sequence is TGTGCCAGCTCACCAATGGGGGCGAAGAGCAATCAGCCCCAGCATTTT. It codes for CASSPMGAKSNQPQHF.

The chain links TRBV12-3 or TRBV12-4 to TRBJ2-5, with a possible D match to TRBD1 (5 bases). Trimming stripped 1 base from V and 2 bases from J, with 11 bases between. This CDR3 has 15 residues. CDR3 sequence reads: CASSLGQGPQETQYF. CDR3 sequence (DNA): TGTGCCAGCAGTTTAGGCCAGGGCCCACAAGAGACCCAGTACTTC.

In DNA, the CDR3 is TGCGCCAGCAGCTTGGGACTAGTTTCAGATACGCAGTATTTT. It specifies CASSLGLVSDTQYF. This chain uses TRBV5-1 with TRBJ2-3; the D gene is possibly TRBD2 (6 bases). Trimming stripped 0 bases from V and 4 bases from J, with 9 bases between. CDR3 size: 14 residues. CDR1 is SGHRS and CDR2 is YFSETQ in the germline V gene.

This clonotype was counted many times. The chain couples TRBV7-9 to TRBJ1-1, with TRBD1 as a possible D gene (5 bases). Trimming shortened V by 5 bases and J by 5 bases, and 15 bases separated the two germline ends. The CDR3 runs to 14 residues. The germline V gene has CDR1 SEHNR and CDR2 FQNEAQ (reference sequence). For the CDR3, the DNA is TGTGCCAGCAGCCCCCGGACGGGGGATACTGAAGCTTTCTTT. This sequence encodes CASSPRTGDTEAFF.

The V call is TRBV20-1, the J call TRBJ2-3; D remains unclear. The germline V and J ends were trimmed by 5 bases and 13 bases, with 22 bases remaining between them. This CDR3 is 13 amino acids long. The germline V gene has CDR1 DFQATT and CDR2 SNEGSKA (reference sequence). The CDR3 spells CSAGVPTASLEYF. Written as DNA, the CDR3 is TGCAGTGCTGGAGTTCCGACTGCTTCCTTGGAGTATTTT.

CDR3 sequence: CASSFAAGGHYEQYF. In nucleotides, the CDR3 is TGTGCCAGCAGTTTTGCAGCGGGGGGGCACTACGAGCAGTACTTC. This sequence joins TRBV27 and TRBJ2-7; 10 positions match TRBD2. This CDR3 has 15 residues. Germline assignment: CDR1 MNHEY and CDR2 SMNVEV (reference sequence). J was trimmed by 3 bases and V by 3 bases; bases with no gene match: 5.

V gene TRBV7-2 combines with J gene TRBJ2-7; 11 bases line up with TRBD2. CDR3 length: 14 amino acids. The V and J ends lost 5 bases and 6 bases, in that order; junction bases with no gene match: 6. Germline CDR1 SGHTA, CDR2 FQGNSA. The CDR3 loop reads CASSRLAGQGEQYF. The DNA of the CDR3 is TGTGCCAGCAGCCGACTAGCGGGGCAGGGCGAGCAGTACTTC.

This clonotype was observed a handful of times. The chain carries TRBV6-1 and TRBJ1-5, with D possibly matching TRBD1 (5 bases). The CDR3 is 15 amino acids. Per the germline V gene, CDR1 is MNHNS and CDR2 is SASEGT. V lost 5 bases to trimming and J lost 0 bases, with 11 bases between them. CDR3 residues: CASSLDRSSNQPQHF. DNA for the CDR3: TGTGCCAGCAGTCTAGACAGAAGTAGCAATCAGCCCCAGCATTTT.

The sample holds a few counts of this clonotype. The chain uses TRBV7-6 and TRBJ2-1; D not resolved. CDR3 length: 13 amino acids. Germline V gene data show CDR1 as SGHVS and CDR2 as FNYEAQ. Trimming removed 5 bases from V and 7 bases from J, with 12 bases in between. The CDR3 loop is CASSGQALNEQFF. The CDR3 nucleotides are TGTGCCAGCAGCGGGCAGGCCCTGAATGAGCAGTTCTTC. Together with reference TRBV7-6 and TRBJ2-1, the CDR3 gives the full variable domain: GAGVSQSPRYKVTKRGQDVALRCDPISGHVSLYWYRQALGQGPEFLTYFNYEAQQDKSGLPNDRFSAERPEGSISTLTIQRTEQRDSAMYRCASSGQALNEQFFGPGTRLTVL.

CDR3 sequence reads: CASSGTSTGQPQHF. CDR3 DNA sequence: TGTGCCAGCAGTGGGACCTCGACGGGTCAGCCCCAGCATTTT. The chain combines TRBV27 with TRBJ1-5; D might be TRBD1 (5 bases). The germline V gene has CDR1 MNHEY and CDR2 SMNVEV (reference sequence). V lost 5 bases and J lost 6, with 14 bases in between. This CDR3 has 14 residues.

This chain uses TRBV28 with TRBJ2-5, with 7 bases matching TRBD2. Germline CDR1 MDHEN, CDR2 SYDVKM. The CDR3 length is 14 residues. Trimming at V came to 11 bases and at J to 1 base, leaving 10 bases not matched to a gene. Here the CDR3 reads CACSGGSPQETQYF. The CDR3 bases are TGTGCCTGTAGCGGCGGGAGTCCCCAAGAGACCCAGTACTTC.

Only a few counts were recorded for this clonotype. This rearrangement joins TRBV6-6 to TRBJ2-1; 14 bases agree with TRBD2. V was pared by 1 base and J by 4 bases, with 6 bases of the junction left unmatched. The CDR3 loop spans 18 amino acids. Germline-derived CDR1 and CDR2 are MNHNY and SVGAGI (reference sequence). CDR3 bases: TGTGCCAGCAGTTACTTGGGACTAGCGGGGGTCCTTTACAATGAGCAGTTCTTC. Translated: CASSYLGLAGVLYNEQFF.

This clonotype has a count of ten or more. The chain is built from TRBV7-3 and TRBJ2-3, with 12 bases lining up with TRBD2. CDR3 length: 16 residues. Germline values: CDR1 SGHTA, CDR2 FQGTGA. V shed 2 bases and J 3 bases; nucleotides not matched to a gene: 3. CDR3 protein: CASSLGTSGHTDTQYF. The CDR3 coding sequence is TGTGCCAGCAGCTTAGGGACTAGCGGGCATACAGATACGCAGTATTTT.